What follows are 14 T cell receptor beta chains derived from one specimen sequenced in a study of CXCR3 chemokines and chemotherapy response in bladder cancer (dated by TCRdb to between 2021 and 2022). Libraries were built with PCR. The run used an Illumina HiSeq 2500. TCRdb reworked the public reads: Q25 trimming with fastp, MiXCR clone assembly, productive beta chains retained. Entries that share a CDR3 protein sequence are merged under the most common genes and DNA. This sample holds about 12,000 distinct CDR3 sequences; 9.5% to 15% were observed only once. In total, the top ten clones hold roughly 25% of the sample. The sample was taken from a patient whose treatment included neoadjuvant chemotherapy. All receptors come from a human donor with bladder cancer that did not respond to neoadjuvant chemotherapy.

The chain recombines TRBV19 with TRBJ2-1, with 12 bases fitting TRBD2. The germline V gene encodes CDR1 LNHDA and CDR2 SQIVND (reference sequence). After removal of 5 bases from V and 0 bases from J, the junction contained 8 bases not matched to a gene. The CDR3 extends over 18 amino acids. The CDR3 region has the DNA TGTGCCAGTAGTCTTACTAGCGGGGGGTATAGCTCCTACAATGAGCAGTTCTTC. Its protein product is CASSLTSGGYSSYNEQFF.

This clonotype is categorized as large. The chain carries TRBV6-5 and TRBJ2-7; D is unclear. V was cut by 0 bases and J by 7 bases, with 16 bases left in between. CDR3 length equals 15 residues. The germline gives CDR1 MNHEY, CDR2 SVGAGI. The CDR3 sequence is CASSYSPSSLGEQYF. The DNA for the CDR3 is TGTGCCAGCAGTTACTCCCCTTCCTCCTTGGGGGAGCAGTACTTC.

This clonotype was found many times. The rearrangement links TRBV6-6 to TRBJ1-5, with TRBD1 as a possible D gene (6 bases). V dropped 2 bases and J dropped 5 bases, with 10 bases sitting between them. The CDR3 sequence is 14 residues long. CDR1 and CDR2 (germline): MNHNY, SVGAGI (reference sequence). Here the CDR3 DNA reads TGTGCCAGCAGTTACGGGGGGCCCCATCAGCCCCAGCATTTT. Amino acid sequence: CASSYGGPHQPQHF.

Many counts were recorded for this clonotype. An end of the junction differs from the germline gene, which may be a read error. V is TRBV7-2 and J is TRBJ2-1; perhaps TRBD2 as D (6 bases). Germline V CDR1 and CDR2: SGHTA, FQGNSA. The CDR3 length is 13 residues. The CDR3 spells CASSLRWAEGRVF. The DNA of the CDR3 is TGTGCCAGCAGCTTAAGGTGGGCGGAGGGTAGGGTCTTC.

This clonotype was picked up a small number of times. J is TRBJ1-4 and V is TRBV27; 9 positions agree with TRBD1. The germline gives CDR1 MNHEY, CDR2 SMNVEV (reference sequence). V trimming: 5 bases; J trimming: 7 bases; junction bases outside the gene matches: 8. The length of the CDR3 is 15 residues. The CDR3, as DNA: TGTGCCAGCAGTCCTGCGGACAGGGGCAGTGAAAAACTGTTTTTT. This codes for CASSPADRGSEKLFF.

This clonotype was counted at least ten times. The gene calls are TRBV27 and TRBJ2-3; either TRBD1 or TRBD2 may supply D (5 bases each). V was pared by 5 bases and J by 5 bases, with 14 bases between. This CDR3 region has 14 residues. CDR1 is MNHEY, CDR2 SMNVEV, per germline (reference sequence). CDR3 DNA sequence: TGTGCCAGCAGTCGGGGCAAACCGGGAGATACGCAGTATTTT. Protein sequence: CASSRGKPGDTQYF.

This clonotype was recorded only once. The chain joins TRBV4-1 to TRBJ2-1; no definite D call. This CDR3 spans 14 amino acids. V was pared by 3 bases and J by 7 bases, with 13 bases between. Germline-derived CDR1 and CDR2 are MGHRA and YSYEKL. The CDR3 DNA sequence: TGCGCCAGCAGCCATTCCGCCTCGCTAAATGAGCAGTTCTTC. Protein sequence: CASSHSASLNEQFF.

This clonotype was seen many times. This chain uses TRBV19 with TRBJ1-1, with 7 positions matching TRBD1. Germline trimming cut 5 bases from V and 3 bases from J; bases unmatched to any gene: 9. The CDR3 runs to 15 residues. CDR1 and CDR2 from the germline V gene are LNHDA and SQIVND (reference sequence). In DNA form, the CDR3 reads TGTGCCAGTAGTCGCCGGACAGGCGGGGACACTGAAGCTTTCTTT. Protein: CASSRRTGGDTEAFF. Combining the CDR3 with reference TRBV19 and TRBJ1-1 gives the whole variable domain DGGITQSPKYLFRKEGQNVTLSCEQNLNHDAMYWYRQDPGQGLRLIYYSQIVNDFQKGDIAEGYSVSREKKESFPLTVTSAQKNPTAFYLCASSRRTGGDTEAFFGQGTRLTVV.

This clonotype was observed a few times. In DNA, the CDR3 is TGTGCCAGCAGTTACAGTCCTACAGGGGAGGGAAACACCATATATTTT. Translated: CASSYSPTGEGNTIYF. V is TRBV6-5 and J is TRBJ1-3; 7 bases fit TRBD1. The CDR3 runs to 16 residues. The germline gives CDR1 MNHEY, CDR2 SVGAGI. V was clipped by 2 bases and J by 4 bases; unmatched bases: 8.

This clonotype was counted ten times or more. As DNA, the CDR3 is TGTGCCAGCAGTTACTCAGGGACAGAATATGGCTACACCTTC. This codes for CASSYSGTEYGYTF. The chain has TRBV6-5 and TRBJ1-2; 7 positions match TRBD1. The CDR3 length is 14 residues. With 0 bases clipped from V and 5 bases from J, the junction kept 3 bases outside the gene matches. Germline CDR1 and CDR2: MNHEY and SVGAGI.

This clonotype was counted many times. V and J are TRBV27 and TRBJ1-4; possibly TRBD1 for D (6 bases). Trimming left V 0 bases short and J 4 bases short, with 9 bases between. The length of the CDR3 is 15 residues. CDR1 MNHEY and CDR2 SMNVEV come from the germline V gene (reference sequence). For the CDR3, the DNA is TGTGCCAGCAGTTTATCCGGGACATATAATGAAAAACTGTTTTTT. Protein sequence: CASSLSGTYNEKLFF.

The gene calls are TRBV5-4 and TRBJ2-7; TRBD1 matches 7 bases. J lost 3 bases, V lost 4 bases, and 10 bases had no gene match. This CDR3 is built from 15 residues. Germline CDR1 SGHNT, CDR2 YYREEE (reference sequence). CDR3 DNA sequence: TGTGCCAGCAGCCCCGGGACAGCGATCCTCTACGAGCAGTACTTC. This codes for CASSPGTAILYEQYF.

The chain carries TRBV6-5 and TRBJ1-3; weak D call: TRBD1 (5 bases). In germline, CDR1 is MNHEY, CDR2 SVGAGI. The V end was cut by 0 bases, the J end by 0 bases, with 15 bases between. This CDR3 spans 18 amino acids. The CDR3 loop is CASSYSIAGHSSGNTIYF. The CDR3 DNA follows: TGTGCCAGCAGTTACTCGATCGCAGGACACTCCTCTGGAAACACCATATATTTT.

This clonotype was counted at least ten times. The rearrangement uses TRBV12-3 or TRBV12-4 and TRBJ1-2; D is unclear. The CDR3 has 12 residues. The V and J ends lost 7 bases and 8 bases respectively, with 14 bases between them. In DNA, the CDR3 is TGTGCCAGCACGCTGGGGATCCGGGGCTACACCTTC. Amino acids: CASTLGIRGYTF.